Listed here are 22 T cell receptor beta chains from one sample, sequenced in a study of cytomegalovirus exposure and HLA in healthy donors. Primers included in the PCR were 60 Vbeta and 13 Jbeta primers. Profiling relied on immunoSEQ multiplex PCR, and the TCRdb table lists in-frame clones only, not all of them. Counted here are about 130,000 clones, around 85% occurring once; the ten biggest clones make up 1.5% to 2%. The sequenced material came from PBMCs. Source of these receptors: a boy aged 10-17 years in good health and CMV-seronegative.

This chain joins TRBV19 and TRBJ1-2, with 7 bases that match TRBD1. The germline CDR1 and CDR2 sequences are LNHDA and SQIVND (reference sequence). V lost 5 bases and J lost 0; bases outside the gene matches: 6. The CDR3 is 15 amino acids. The CDR3 is CASSPTGTANYGYTF. CDR3 DNA sequence: TGTGCCAGTAGTCCGACGGGGACAGCTAACTATGGCTACACCTTC.

The chain couples TRBV7-2 to TRBJ2-7; 9 bases align to TRBD1. The CDR3 covers 17 residues. Germline trimming cut 5 bases from V and 3 bases from J; bases unmatched to any gene: 14. In germline, CDR1 is SGHTA, CDR2 FQGNSA. CDR3 sequence: CASSPRKQGALSYEQYF. The CDR3 DNA reads TGTGCCAGCAGCCCGAGAAAACAGGGGGCTTTGAGCTACGAGCAGTACTTC. The whole variable domain, remainder taken from reference TRBV7-2 and TRBJ2-7, is GAGVSQSPSNKVTEKGKDVELRCDPISGHTALYWYRQSLGQGLEFLIYFQGNSAPDKSGLPSDRFSAERTGGSVSTLTIQRTQQEDSAVYLCASSPRKQGALSYEQYFGPGTRLTVT.

This clone has only one observation. The chain has TRBV7-6 and TRBJ2-1, with D perhaps matching TRBD2 (5 bases). CDR1 is SGHVS and CDR2 is FNYEAQ in the germline V gene. The CDR3 is made up of 14 amino acids. Between the trimmed V and J ends, which lost 3 bases and 3 bases, there was a span of 9 bases. This CDR3 is CASSFGGIYNEQFF. CDR3 coding DNA: TGTGCCAGCAGCTTTGGAGGAATCTACAATGAGCAGTTCTTC.

The chain joins TRBV5-1 to TRBJ2-7; tentatively, D is TRBD1 (5 bases). V dropped 1 base and J dropped 6 bases, with 11 bases sitting between them. Germline V gene sequence: CDR1 SGHRS, CDR2 YFSETQ. This CDR3 region has 13 residues. The CDR3 spells CASSLQQGFEQYF. CDR3 DNA sequence: TGCGCCAGCAGCTTGCAGCAGGGCTTCGAGCAGTACTTC.

In this sample, this clone turned up once. The J gene is TRBJ1-4, the V gene TRBV9; TRBD1 might be the D (6 bases). In germline, CDR1 is SGDLS, CDR2 YYNGEE. V shed 0 bases and J shed 7 bases, with 13 bases lying between them. The CDR3 has 15 amino acids. The CDR3 region is CASSVGAGAGEKLFF. CDR3 in DNA: TGTGCCAGCAGCGTAGGGGCAGGGGCGGGTGAAAAACTGTTTTTT. The variable domain in full, completed from reference TRBV9 and TRBJ1-4, reads DSGVTQTPKHLITATGQRVTLRCSPRSGDLSVYWYQQSLDQGLQFLIQYYNGEERAKGNILERFSAQQFPDLHSELNLSSLELGDSALYFCASSVGAGAGEKLFFGSGTQLSVL.

CDR3 residues: CAISGDRGYNEQFF. The CDR3 DNA reads TGTGCCATCAGTGGAGACAGGGGCTACAATGAGCAGTTCTTC. The chain links TRBV10-3 to TRBJ2-1; 8 bases fit TRBD1. The V gene end was trimmed by 4 bases and the J gene end by 3 bases; junction bases not matched to a gene: 2. CDR1 and CDR2 from the germline V gene are ENHRY and SYGVKD. The CDR3 extends over 14 amino acids.

Worth noting for this clone: Sequence at one end of the junction differs from germline and may be a read error. CDR3 coding DNA: TGTGCTAGCAGCTTAGGGGCTAGCGCCACCTACGAGCAGTACTTC. This codes for CASSLGASATYEQYF. This rearrangement joins TRBV7-7 to TRBJ2-7; possibly TRBD2 for D (6 bases). This CDR3 is 15 amino acids long. The germline V gene has CDR1 SSHAT and CDR2 FNYEAQ (reference sequence).

This clone was counted between two and nine times. The rearrangement uses TRBV11-2 and TRBJ2-7; 11 positions match TRBD1. Per the germline V gene, CDR1 is SGHAT and CDR2 is FQNNGV. This CDR3 contains 15 residues. J was trimmed by 4 bases and V by 1 base; bases with no gene match: 3. The CDR3 is CASSLGTGGLYEQYF. The CDR3 DNA sequence: TGTGCCAGCAGCTTAGGGACAGGGGGCTTGTACGAGCAGTACTTC. The full variable domain, rest sourced from reference TRBV11-2 and TRBJ2-7, is EAGVAQSPRYKIIEKRQSVAFWCNPISGHATLYWYQQILGQGPKLLIQFQNNGVVDDSQLPKDRFSAERLKGVDSTLKIQPAKLEDSAVYLCASSLGTGGLYEQYFGPGTRLTVT.

V is TRBV7-2 and J is TRBJ2-7; 10 nucleotides line up with TRBD1. The V gene end was trimmed by 2 bases and the J gene end by 5 bases; junction bases not matched to a gene: 9. The CDR3 has 16 residues. CDR1 and CDR2 from the germline V gene are SGHTA and FQGNSA. Here the CDR3 reads CASSLIGTGVGNEQYF. The CDR3, as DNA: TGTGCCAGCAGCTTAATCGGGACAGGGGTTGGAAACGAGCAGTACTTC. Full variable domain (missing parts from reference TRBV7-2 and TRBJ2-7): GAGVSQSPSNKVTEKGKDVELRCDPISGHTALYWYRQSLGQGLEFLIYFQGNSAPDKSGLPSDRFSAERTGGSVSTLTIQRTQQEDSAVYLCASSLIGTGVGNEQYFGPGTRLTVT.

The genes are TRBV19 and TRBJ2-2; D is uncertain. Germline V lookup: CDR1 LNHDA, CDR2 SQIVND (reference sequence). Trimming stripped 6 bases from V and 7 bases from J, with 12 bases between. The CDR3 spans 13 residues. The CDR3 region has the DNA TGTGCCAGTAGCGTCAAACGAGGCGGGGAGCTGTTTTTT. It codes for CASSVKRGGELFF.

This clone was picked up a small number of times. The rearrangement uses TRBV28 and TRBJ1-4, with 9 bases that match TRBD1. The V gene end was trimmed by 5 bases and the J gene end by 8 bases; junction bases not matched to a gene: 12. Germline CDR1 MDHEN, CDR2 SYDVKM. The CDR3 length is 16 residues. The CDR3 sequence: CASSAPTGTGQEKLFF. The CDR3 DNA follows: TGTGCCAGCAGTGCTCCAACCGGGACAGGGCAGGAAAAACTGTTTTTT.

The chain employs TRBV30 and TRBJ1-2, with TRBD1 matching 11 bases. The CDR3 totals 17 residues. Trimming removed 0 bases from V and 7 bases from J; junction bases left unmatched: 13. In germline, CDR1 is GTSNPN, CDR2 SVGIG (reference sequence). As DNA, the CDR3 is TGTGCCTGGAGTGTAGTGGACAGGGGGCGAAACTTAGGTGGCTACACCTTC. Encoded protein: CAWSVVDRGRNLGGYTF. Variable domain in full (rest from reference TRBV30 and TRBJ1-2): SQTIHQWPATLVQPVGSPLSLECTVEGTSNPNLYWYRQAAGRGLQLLFYSVGIGQISSEVPQNLSASRPQDRQFILSSKKLLLSDSGFYLCAWSVVDRGRNLGGYTFGSGTRLTVV.

This clone was counted once. The J gene is TRBJ1-1, the V gene TRBV11-1; D gene unclear. Per the germline V gene, CDR1 is SGHAT and CDR2 is FQDESV (reference sequence). The CDR3 is made up of 14 amino acids. Trimming took 0 bases from V and 8 from J, leaving 13 bases between them. Here the CDR3 reads CASSLAWGVREAFF. For the CDR3, the DNA is TGTGCCAGCAGCTTAGCGTGGGGAGTGAGGGAAGCTTTCTTT. The full variable domain, completed using reference TRBV11-1 and TRBJ1-1, is EAEVAQSPRYKITEKSQAVAFWCDPISGHATLYWYRQILGQGPELLVQFQDESVVDDSQLPKDRFSAERLKGVDSTLKIQPAELGDSAMYLCASSLAWGVREAFFGQGTRLTVV.

This rearrangement joins TRBV2 to TRBJ2-1, with TRBD2 matching 9 bases. Germline V gene data show CDR1 as SNHLY and CDR2 as FYNNEI. The CDR3 extends over 16 amino acids. With 7 bases clipped from V and 3 bases from J, the junction kept 10 bases outside the gene matches. CDR3 DNA: TGTGCCAGCACCACGGCGGGGGGGGAGTACTACAATGAGCAGTTCTTC. It yields the protein CASTTAGGEYYNEQFF.

The table lists this clone with a count of one. This chain links TRBV30 with TRBJ1-2; the D is unclear. From germline, CDR1 is GTSNPN and CDR2 SVGIG (reference sequence). Between the trimmed V and J ends, which lost 3 bases and 4 bases, there was a span of 15 bases. This CDR3 contains 14 residues. The CDR3 nucleotides are TGTGCCTGGAGGCAACCGGGAGCTAGCTATGGCTACACCTTC. Its translation: CAWRQPGASYGYTF.

The gene calls are TRBV5-6 and TRBJ2-5; D may be TRBD1 (6 bases). Germline V gives CDR1 SGHDT, CDR2 YYEEEE. Trimming took off 5 bases at V and 2 bases at J, with 13 bases between the two ends. The CDR3 sequence is 14 residues long. The CDR3 protein is CASSPLRGQETQYF. CDR3 in DNA: TGTGCCAGCAGTCCGCTAAGGGGGCAAGAGACCCAGTACTTC.

The count of this clone is one. V and J are TRBV18 and TRBJ2-1, with 11 positions matching TRBD2. The CDR3 has 17 amino acids. Germline V lookup: CDR1 KGHSH, CDR2 LQKENI. J lost 8 bases, V lost 1 base, and 10 bases had no gene match. CDR3 region: CASSPRSLAGGLDEQFF. In nucleotides, the CDR3 is TGTGCCAGCTCACCACGATCGTTAGCGGGAGGGCTCGATGAGCAGTTCTTC.

This chain connects TRBV5-1 to TRBJ1-4; a weak D match, TRBD1 (6 bases). The V and J ends lost 4 bases and 10 bases respectively, with 14 bases between them. Looked up from germline, CDR1 is SGHRS and CDR2 is YFSETQ. The CDR3 contains 13 residues. As DNA, the CDR3 is TGCGCCAGCAGCCGCCGACAGGTCGGAAAACTGTTTTTT. Its protein product is CASSRRQVGKLFF.

The rearrangement uses TRBV18 and TRBJ2-7; 10 nucleotides line up with TRBD1. The CDR3 runs 16 residues. Unmatched junction bases numbered 8, after V lost 2 bases and J lost 4 bases. Germline assignment: CDR1 KGHSH and CDR2 LQKENI. In nucleotides, the CDR3 is TGTGCCAGCTCACCAGGTCCGGGACAGGGGAGGTACGAGCAGTACTTC. Translating it yields CASSPGPGQGRYEQYF.

The chain links TRBV5-6 to TRBJ2-1; no definite D call. The CDR3 extends over 15 amino acids. Trimming removed 1 base from V and 0 bases from J, with 8 bases in between. The germline V gene encodes CDR1 SGHDT and CDR2 YYEEEE. CDR3 in amino acids: CASSLRGISYNEQFF. The CDR3 DNA reads as TGTGCCAGCAGCTTGAGAGGTATCTCCTACAATGAGCAGTTCTTC.

The chain links TRBV4-3 to TRBJ2-1; 7 bases match TRBD2. V lost 4 bases and J lost 0; bases outside the gene matches: 6. CDR3 length equals 16 residues. Germline-derived CDR1 and CDR2 are LGHNA and YSLEER. The CDR3: CASSLIAGISYNEQFF. CDR3 coding DNA: TGCGCCAGCAGCCTCATAGCGGGCATCTCCTACAATGAGCAGTTCTTC.

The rearrangement links TRBV7-9 to TRBJ1-4, with 12 bases fitting TRBD1. There are 15 residues in the CDR3. Germline CDR1 SEHNR, CDR2 FQNEAQ (reference sequence). Trimming took 8 bases from V and 6 from J; bases not matched to a gene: 7. The CDR3 loop reads CASGDRGRGDEKLFF. DNA for the CDR3: TGTGCCAGCGGGGACAGGGGGCGCGGGGATGAAAAACTGTTTTTT.